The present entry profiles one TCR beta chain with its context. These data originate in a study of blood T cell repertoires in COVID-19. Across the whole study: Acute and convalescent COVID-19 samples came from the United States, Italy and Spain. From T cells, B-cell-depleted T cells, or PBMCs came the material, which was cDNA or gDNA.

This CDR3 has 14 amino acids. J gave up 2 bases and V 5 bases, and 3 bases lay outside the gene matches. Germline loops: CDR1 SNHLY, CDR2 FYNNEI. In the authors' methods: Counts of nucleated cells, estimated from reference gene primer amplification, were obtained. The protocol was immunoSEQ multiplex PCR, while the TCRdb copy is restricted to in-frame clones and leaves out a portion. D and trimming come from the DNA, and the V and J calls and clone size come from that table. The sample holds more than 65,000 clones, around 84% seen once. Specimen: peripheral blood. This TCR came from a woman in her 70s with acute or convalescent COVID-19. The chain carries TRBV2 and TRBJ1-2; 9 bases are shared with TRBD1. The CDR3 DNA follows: TGTGCCAGCAGTTGGGACAGGGCAAACTATGGCTACACCTTC. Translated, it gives CASSWDRANYGYTF.